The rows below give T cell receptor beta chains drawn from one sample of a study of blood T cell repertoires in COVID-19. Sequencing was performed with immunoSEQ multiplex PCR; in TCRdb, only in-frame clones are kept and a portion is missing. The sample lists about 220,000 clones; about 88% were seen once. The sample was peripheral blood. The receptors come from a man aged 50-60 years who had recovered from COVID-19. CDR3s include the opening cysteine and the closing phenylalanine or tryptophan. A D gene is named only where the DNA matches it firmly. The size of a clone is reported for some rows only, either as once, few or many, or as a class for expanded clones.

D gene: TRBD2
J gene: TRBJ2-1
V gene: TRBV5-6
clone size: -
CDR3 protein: CASSGTSGPYNEQFF
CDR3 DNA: TGTGCCAGCAGTGGGACTAGCGGTCCGTACAATGAGCAGTTCTTC

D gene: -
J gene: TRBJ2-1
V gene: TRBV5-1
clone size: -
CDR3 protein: CASSLVAISYNEQFF
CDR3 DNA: TGCGCCAGCAGCTTGGTGGCCATCTCCTACAATGAGCAGTTCTTC

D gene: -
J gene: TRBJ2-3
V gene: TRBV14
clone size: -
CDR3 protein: CASSQVGGITDTQYF
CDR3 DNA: TGTGCCAGCAGCCAAGTGGGGGGAATTACAGATACGCAGTATTTT

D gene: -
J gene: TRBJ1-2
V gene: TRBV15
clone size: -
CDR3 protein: CATSRDLGPSTVYGYTF
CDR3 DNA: TGTGCCACCAGCAGAGATTTAGGACCTTCGACAGTCTATGGCTACACCTTC

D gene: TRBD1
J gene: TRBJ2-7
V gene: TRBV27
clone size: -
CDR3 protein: CASSAPGTGSYEQYF
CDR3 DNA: TGTGCCAGCAGCGCCCCCGGGACAGGGAGTTACGAGCAGTACTTC

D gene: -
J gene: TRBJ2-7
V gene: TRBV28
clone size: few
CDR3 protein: CASSRARVGSYEQYF
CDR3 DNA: TGTGCCAGCAGCAGGGCTAGGGTGGGTTCCTACGAGCAGTACTTC

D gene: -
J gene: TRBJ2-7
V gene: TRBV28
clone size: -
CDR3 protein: CASSFTGEQYF
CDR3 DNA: TGTGCCAGCAGTTTCACAGGCGAGCAGTACTTC

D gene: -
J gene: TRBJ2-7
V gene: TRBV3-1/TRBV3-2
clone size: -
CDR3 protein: CASSQEGRTSYEQYF
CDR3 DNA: TGTGCCAGCAGCCAAGAAGGGCGGACATCCTACGAGCAGTACTTC

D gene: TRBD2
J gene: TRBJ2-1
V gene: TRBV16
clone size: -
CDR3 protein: CASSQSGARLAGGYNEQFF
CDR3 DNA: TGTGCCAGCAGCCAATCTGGGGCCAGACTAGCGGGAGGCTACAATGAGCAGTTCTTC

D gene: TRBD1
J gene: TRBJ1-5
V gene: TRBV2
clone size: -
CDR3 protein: CASGRGQINQPQHF
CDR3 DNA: TGTGCCAGCGGTAGGGGACAGATTAATCAGCCCCAGCATTTT

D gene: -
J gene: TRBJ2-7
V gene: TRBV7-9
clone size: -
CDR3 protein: CASSGRGTEQYF
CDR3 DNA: TGTGCCAGCAGCGGTAGGGGAACCGAGCAGTACTTC

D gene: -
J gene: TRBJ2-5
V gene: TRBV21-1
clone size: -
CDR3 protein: CASNKERERETQYF
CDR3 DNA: TGTGCCAGCAACAAAGAGCGGGAGAGAGAGACCCAGTACTTC

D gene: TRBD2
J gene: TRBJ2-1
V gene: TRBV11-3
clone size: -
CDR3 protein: CASSLRTSSSEQFF
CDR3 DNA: TGTGCCAGCAGCTTAAGGACTAGTTCGAGTGAGCAGTTCTTC

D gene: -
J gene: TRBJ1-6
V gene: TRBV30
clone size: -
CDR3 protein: CAWSVSPDSPLHF
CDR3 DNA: TGTGCCTGGAGTGTATCTCCCGATTCACCCCTCCACTTT

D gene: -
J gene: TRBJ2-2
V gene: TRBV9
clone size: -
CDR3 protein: CASSVAGGVNTGELFF
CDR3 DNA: TGTGCCAGCAGCGTAGCAGGAGGGGTGAATACCGGGGAGCTGTTTTTT

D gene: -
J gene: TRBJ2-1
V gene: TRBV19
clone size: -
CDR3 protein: CASSLPGEQFF
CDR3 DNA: TGTGCCAGTAGTTTACCAGGCGAGCAGTTCTTC

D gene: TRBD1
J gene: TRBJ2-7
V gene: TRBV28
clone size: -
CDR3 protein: CASSSSGGVREQYF
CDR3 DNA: TGTGCCAGCAGTTCGTCAGGGGGCGTCCGCGAGCAGTACTTC

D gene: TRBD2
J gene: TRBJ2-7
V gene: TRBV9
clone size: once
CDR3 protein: CASSEGLAGIYEQYF
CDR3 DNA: TGTGCCAGCAGCGAGGGACTAGCGGGAATCTACGAGCAGTACTTC

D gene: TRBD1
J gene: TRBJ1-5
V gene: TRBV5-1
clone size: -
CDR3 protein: CASSLGQGGNQPQHF
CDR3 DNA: TGCGCCAGCAGCTTGGGTCAGGGGGGCAATCAGCCCCAGCATTTT

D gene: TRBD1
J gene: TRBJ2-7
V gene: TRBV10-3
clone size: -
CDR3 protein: CAISGQGYEQYF
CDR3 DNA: TGTGCCATCAGTGGACAGGGTTACGAGCAGTACTTC

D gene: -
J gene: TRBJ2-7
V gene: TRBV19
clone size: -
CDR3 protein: CASSIRDMGSYEQYF
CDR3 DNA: TGTGCCAGTAGTATCCGGGACATGGGCTCCTACGAGCAGTACTTC

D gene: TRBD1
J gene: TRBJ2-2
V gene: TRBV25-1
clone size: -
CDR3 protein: CASSEYSNRGTGELFF
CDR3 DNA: TGTGCCAGCAGTGAATATAGTAACAGGGGGACCGGGGAGCTGTTTTTT

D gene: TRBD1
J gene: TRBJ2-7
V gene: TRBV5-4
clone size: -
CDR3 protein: CASSPGQGQSYEQYF
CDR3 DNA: TGTGCCAGCAGCCCCGGACAGGGACAATCCTACGAGCAGTACTTC

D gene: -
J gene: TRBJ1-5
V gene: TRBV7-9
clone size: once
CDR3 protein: CASSSQGNQPQHF
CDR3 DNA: TGTGCCAGCAGCTCCCAGGGAAATCAGCCCCAGCATTTT

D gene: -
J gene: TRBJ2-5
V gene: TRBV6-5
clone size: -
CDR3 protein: CASRLGTLGGETQYF
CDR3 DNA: TGTGCCAGCAGGCTCGGGACTCTAGGAGGAGAGACCCAGTACTTC

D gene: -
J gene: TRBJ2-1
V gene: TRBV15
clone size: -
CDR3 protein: CATSRGQSSYNEQFF
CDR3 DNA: TGTGCCACCAGCAGGGGCCAGAGCTCCTACAATGAGCAGTTCTTC

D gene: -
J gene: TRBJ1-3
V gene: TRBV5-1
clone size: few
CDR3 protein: CASSKGLDGNTIYF
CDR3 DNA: TGCGCCAGCAGCAAGGGGCTGGACGGAAACACCATATATTTT

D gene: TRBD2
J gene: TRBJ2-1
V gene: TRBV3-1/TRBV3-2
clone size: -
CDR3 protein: CASSPTSGSFLGNEQFF
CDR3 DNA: TGTGCCAGCAGCCCTACTAGCGGGAGTTTTTTGGGCAATGAGCAGTTCTTC

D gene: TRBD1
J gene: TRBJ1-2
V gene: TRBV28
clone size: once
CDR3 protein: CASSLAGTARGYGYTF
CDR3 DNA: TGTGCCAGCAGTTTAGCCGGGACAGCGAGGGGCTATGGCTACACCTTC

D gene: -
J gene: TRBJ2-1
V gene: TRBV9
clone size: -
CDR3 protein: CASSLPLRGSQFF
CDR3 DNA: TGTGCCAGCAGCCTGCCACTCCGGGGGTCGCAGTTCTTC

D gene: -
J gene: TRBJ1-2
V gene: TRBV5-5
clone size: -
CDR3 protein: CASSWQINYGYTF
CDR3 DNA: TGTGCCAGCAGCTGGCAGATTAACTATGGCTACACCTTC

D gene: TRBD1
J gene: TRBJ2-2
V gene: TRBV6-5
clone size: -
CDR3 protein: CATQQGKYTGELFF
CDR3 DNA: TGTGCCACACAACAGGGGAAGTACACCGGGGAGCTGTTTTTT

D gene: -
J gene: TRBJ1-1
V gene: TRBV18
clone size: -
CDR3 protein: CASSPSMGGGNTEAFF
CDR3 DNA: TGTGCCAGCTCACCCTCTATGGGAGGCGGGAACACTGAAGCTTTCTTT

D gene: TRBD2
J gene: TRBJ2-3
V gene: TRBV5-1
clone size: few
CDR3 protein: CASSLVSGASTDTQYF
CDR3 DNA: TGCGCCAGCAGCTTGGTTAGCGGGGCCAGCACAGATACGCAGTATTTT

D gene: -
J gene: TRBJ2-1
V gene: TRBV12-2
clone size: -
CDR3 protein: CASRLAAGRNNEQFF
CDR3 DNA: TGTGCAAGTCGCTTAGCGGCGGGAAGGAACAATGAGCAGTTCTTC

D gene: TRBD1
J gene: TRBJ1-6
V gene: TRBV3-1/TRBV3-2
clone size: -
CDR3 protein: CASRRDRVGALHF
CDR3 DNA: TGTGCCAGCAGAAGGGACAGAGTAGGAGCCCTCCACTTT

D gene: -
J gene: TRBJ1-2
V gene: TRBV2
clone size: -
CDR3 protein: CASSDYGNYGYTF
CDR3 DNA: TGTGCCAGCAGCGACTACGGTAACTATGGCTACACCTTC

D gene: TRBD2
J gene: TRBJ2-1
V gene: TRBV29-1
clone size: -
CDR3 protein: CSGQLAGVDEQFF
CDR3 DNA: TGCAGCGGGCAACTAGCGGGAGTGGATGAGCAGTTCTTC

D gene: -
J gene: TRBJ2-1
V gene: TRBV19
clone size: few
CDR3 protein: CASTSSGSYNEQFF
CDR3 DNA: TGTGCCAGTACGAGTAGCGGTTCCTACAATGAGCAGTTCTTC

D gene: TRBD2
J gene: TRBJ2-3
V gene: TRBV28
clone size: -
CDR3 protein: CASLGLAGGPRADTQYF
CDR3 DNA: TGTGCCAGCCTCGGACTAGCGGGAGGGCCGAGGGCAGATACGCAGTATTTT

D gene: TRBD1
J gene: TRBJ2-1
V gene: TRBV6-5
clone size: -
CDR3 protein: CASSYDRGTYNEQFF
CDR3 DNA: TGTGCCAGCAGTTACGACAGGGGGACCTACAATGAGCAGTTCTTC